This T cell receptor (beta chain) was profiled in a study of T cells after yellow fever vaccination. Overall study context: The authors prepared low-cell-number fractions using SMART-Seq v4 Ultra Low Input.

General study points: The CD4 compartment and the CD8 compartment contained a small share of clonotypes in common. Detected again after the booster were most primary-vaccination clones, at roughly 95% CD4 and 80% to 90% CD8.

Trimming stripped 5 bases from V and 6 bases from J, with 17 bases between. This CDR3 is built from 14 residues. The authors made TCR cDNA by 5'RACE template switching, adding a universal primer site and UMIs. TCRdb processed the 5' RACE reads anew with MiXCR; each CDR3 protein has one entry. The sample includes 200,000 to 300,000 distinct CDR3 sequences, less than 7.5% of them seen just once. This clonotype has a handful of counts. Its antigen is as yet unknown. The rearrangement uses TRBV12-3 or TRBV12-4 and TRBJ2-7, with TRBD1 as a possible D gene (6 bases). Specimen: CD4+ T cells sorted from PBMCs, collected on the day of the yellow fever booster vaccination. The origin of this receptor is a man aged 30 to 45 who received the YFV17D yellow fever vaccine. CDR3 loop: CASSVQQGIGEQYF. CDR3 in DNA: TGTGCCAGCAGTGTACAACAGGGTATCGGCGAGCAGTACTTC.